This TCR beta chain was obtained from a study of T cell repertoires in cytomegalovirus infection. As for the study in general: Well-studied HLA-B-restricted CMV epitopes were used in the study alongside recently identified HLA-C-restricted ones.

The CDR3 extends over 15 amino acids. The ends were cut back, 3 bases at V and 5 bases at J, with 19 bases in the middle. Per the germline V gene, CDR1 is GTSNPN and CDR2 is SVGIG (reference sequence). Each CDR3 protein gets one entry after TCRdb re-called the reads with MiXCR. The sample holds about 310,000 distinct CDR3 sequences, more than 20% seen once. On this clonotype itself: Its antigen is not identified.

The TCR was taken from a human donor in good health (CMV status not recorded). Some clones in this sample may be carry-over from other donors' samples. V and J are TRBV30 and TRBJ2-5, with D maybe TRBD2 (6 bases). This material consisted of cultured PBMCs, taken from culture after CMV antigen stimulation. The CDR3 DNA is TGTGCCTGGAGCGCTGCCCTGGGAGGCGGTGAGACCCAGTACTTC. Translated, it gives CAWSAALGGGETQYF.